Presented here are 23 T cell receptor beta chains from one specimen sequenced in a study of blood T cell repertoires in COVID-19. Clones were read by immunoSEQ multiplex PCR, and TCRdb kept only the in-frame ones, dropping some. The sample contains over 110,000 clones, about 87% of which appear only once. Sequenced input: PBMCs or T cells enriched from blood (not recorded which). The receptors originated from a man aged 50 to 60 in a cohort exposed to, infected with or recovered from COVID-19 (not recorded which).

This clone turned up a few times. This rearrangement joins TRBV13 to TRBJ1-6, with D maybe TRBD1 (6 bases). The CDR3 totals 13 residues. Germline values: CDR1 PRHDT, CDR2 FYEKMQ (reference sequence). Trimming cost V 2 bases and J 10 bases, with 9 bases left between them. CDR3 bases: TGTGCCAGCAGCTTAACAGGGAAATCACCCCTCCACTTT. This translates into CASSLTGKSPLHF.

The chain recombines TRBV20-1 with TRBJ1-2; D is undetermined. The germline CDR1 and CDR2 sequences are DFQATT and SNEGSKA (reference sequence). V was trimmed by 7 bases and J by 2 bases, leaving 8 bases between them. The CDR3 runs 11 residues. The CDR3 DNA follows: TGCAGTGTTCGAGCCAACTATGGCTACACCTTC. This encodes CSVRANYGYTF.

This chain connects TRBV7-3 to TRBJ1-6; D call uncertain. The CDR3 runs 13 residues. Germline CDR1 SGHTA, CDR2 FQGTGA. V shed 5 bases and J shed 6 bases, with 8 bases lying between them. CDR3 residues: CASSPGPNSPLHF. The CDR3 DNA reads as TGTGCCAGCAGCCCGGGTCCTAATTCACCCCTCCACTTT.

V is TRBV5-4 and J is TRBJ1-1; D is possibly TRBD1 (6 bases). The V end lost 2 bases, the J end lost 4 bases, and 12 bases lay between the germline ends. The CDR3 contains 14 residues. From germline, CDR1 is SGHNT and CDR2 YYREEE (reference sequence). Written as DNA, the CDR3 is TGTGCCAGCAGCTTCCGAGGGGGTGGCACTGAAGCTTTCTTT. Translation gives CASSFRGGGTEAFF.

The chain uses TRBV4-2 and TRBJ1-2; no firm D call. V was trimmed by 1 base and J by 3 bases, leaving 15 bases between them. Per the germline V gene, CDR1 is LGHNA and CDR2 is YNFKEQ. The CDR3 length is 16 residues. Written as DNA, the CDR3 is TGTGCCAGCAGCCAAGTCGGCGAGGACTCGGACTATGGCTACACCTTC. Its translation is CASSQVGEDSDYGYTF.

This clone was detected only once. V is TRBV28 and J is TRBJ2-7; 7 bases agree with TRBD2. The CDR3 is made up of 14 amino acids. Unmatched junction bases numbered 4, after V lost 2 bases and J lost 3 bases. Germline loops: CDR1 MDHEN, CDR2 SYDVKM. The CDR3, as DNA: TGTGCCAGCAGTTTACCTAGCGGAGTCTACGAGCAGTACTTC. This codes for CASSLPSGVYEQYF.

CDR3 in DNA: TGCGCCAGCAGCTTTGTGCACAGGGATGAGACCCAGTACTTC. Residues: CASSFVHRDETQYF. The chain uses TRBV5-1 and TRBJ2-5; possible D gene TRBD1, 6 bases. The CDR3 length is 14 residues. With 2 bases removed from V and 5 bases from J, the gap between germline ends came to 13 bases. Germline V gene sequence: CDR1 SGHRS, CDR2 YFSETQ.

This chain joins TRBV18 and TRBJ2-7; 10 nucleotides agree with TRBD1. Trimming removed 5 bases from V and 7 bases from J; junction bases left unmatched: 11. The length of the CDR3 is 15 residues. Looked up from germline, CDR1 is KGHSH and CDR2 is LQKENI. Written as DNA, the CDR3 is TGTGCCAGCTCATCTAATCCCGGGACAGGGGAAGAGCAGTACTTC. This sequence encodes CASSSNPGTGEEQYF.

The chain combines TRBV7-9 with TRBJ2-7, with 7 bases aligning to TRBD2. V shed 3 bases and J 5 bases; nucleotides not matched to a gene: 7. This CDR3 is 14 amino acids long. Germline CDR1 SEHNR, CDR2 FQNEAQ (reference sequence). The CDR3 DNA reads TGTGCCAGCAGCTTCTACGGGGGGTCGGACGAGCAGTACTTC. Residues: CASSFYGGSDEQYF. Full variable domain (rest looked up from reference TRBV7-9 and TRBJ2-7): DTGVSQNPRHKITKRGQNVTFRCDPISEHNRLYWYRQTLGQGPEFLTYFQNEAQLEKSRLLSDRFSAERPKGSFSTLEIQRTEQGDSAMYLCASSFYGGSDEQYFGPGTRLTVT.

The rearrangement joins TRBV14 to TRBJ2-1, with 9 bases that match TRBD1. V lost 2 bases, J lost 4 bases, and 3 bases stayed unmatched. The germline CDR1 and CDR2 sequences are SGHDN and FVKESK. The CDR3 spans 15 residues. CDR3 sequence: CASSQRQGDYNEQFF. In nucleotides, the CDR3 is TGTGCCAGCAGCCAAAGACAGGGGGATTACAATGAGCAGTTCTTC.

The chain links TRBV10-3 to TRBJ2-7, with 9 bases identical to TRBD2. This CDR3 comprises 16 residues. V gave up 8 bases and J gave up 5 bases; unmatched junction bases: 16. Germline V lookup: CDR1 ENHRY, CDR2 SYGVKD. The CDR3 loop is CAIDAGGPGAGHEQYF. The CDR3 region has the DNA TGTGCCATCGACGCGGGAGGGCCAGGCGCGGGACACGAGCAGTACTTC.

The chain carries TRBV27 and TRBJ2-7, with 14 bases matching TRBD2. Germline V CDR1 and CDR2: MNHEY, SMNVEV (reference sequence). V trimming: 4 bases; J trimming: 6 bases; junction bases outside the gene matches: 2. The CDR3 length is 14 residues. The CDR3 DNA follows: TGTGCCAGCAGTTCAGGGACTAGCGGGAGCGAGCAGTACTTC. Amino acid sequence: CASSSGTSGSEQYF.

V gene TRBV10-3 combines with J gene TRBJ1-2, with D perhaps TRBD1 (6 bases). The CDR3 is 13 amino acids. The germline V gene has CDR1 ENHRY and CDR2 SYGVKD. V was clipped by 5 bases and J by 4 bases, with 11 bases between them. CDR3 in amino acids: CAISKDSLYGYTF. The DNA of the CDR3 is TGTGCCATCAGTAAGGACAGCCTCTATGGCTACACCTTC.

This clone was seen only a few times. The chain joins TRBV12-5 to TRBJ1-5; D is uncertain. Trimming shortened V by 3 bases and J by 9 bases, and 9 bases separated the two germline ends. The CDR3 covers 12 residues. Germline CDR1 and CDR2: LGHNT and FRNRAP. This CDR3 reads CASGFSPGPQHF. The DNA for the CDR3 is TGTGCTAGTGGTTTCTCCCCGGGGCCCCAGCATTTT. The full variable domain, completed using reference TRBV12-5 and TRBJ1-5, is DARVTQTPRHKVTEMGQEVTMRCQPILGHNTVFWYRQTMMQGLELLAYFRNRAPLDDSGMPKDRFSAEMPDATLATLKIQPSEPRDSAVYFCASGFSPGPQHFGDGTRLSIL.

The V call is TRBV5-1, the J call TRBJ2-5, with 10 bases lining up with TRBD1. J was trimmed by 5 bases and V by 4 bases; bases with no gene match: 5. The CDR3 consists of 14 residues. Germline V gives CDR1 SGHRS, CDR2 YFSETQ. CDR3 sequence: CASSPGTGAETQYF. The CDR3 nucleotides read TGCGCCAGCAGCCCCGGGACAGGGGCGGAGACCCAGTACTTC.

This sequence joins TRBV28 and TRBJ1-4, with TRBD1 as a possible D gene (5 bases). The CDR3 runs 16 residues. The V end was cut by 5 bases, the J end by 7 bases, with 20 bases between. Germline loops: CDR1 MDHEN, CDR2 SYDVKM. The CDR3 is CASSPTSGMGGEKLFF. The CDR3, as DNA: TGTGCCAGCAGTCCCACCTCAGGGATGGGGGGTGAAAAACTGTTTTTT.

The DNA for the CDR3 is TGTGCCAGTAGTACCAGACTAGTCCGAACAGATACGCAGTATTTT. Its translation is CASSTRLVRTDTQYF. This chain uses TRBV19 with TRBJ2-3; D is perhaps TRBD2 (6 bases). The CDR3 covers 15 residues. Trimming left V 4 bases short and J 3 bases short, with 14 bases between. Germline assignment: CDR1 LNHDA and CDR2 SQIVND (reference sequence).

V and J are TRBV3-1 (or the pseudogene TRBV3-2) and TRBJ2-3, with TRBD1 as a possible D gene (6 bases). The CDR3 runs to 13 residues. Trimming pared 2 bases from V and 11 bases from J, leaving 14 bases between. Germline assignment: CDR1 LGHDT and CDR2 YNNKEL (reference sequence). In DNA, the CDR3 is TGTGCCAGCAGCCAAACACAGGGTAGATGGCAGTATTTT. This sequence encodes CASSQTQGRWQYF.

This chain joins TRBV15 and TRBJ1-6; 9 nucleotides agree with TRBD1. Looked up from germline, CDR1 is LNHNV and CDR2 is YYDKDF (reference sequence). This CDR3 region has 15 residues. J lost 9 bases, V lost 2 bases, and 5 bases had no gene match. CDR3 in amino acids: CATSRTTGGSSPLHF. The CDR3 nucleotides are TGTGCCACCAGCAGAACTACAGGGGGCTCTTCACCCCTCCACTTT. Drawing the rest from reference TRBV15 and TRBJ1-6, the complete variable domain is DAMVIQNPRYQVTQFGKPVTLSCSQTLNHNVMYWYQQKSSQAPKLLFHYYDKDFNNEADTPDNFQSRRPNTSFCFLDIRSPGLGDTAMYLCATSRTTGGSSPLHFGNGTRLTVT.

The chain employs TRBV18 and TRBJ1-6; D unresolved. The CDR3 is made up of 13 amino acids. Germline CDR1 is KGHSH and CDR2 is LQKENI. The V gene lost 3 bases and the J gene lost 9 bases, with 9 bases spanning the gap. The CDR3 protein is CASSPGGGSPLHF. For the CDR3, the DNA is TGTGCCAGCTCACCCGGCGGCGGTTCACCCCTCCACTTT.

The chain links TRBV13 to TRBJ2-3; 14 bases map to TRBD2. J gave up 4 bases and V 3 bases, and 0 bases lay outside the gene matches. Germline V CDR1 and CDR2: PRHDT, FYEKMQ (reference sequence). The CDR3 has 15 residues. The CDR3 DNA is TGTGCCAGCAGCTTGACTAGCGGGGGGGCAGATACGCAGTATTTT. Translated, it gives CASSLTSGGADTQYF.

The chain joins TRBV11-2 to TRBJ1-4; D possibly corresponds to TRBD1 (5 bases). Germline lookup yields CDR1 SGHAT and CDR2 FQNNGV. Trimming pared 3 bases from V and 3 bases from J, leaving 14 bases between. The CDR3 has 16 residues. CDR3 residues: CASSFGRVVANEKLFF. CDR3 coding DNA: TGTGCCAGCAGCTTCGGCAGGGTGGTAGCTAATGAAAAACTGTTTTTT.

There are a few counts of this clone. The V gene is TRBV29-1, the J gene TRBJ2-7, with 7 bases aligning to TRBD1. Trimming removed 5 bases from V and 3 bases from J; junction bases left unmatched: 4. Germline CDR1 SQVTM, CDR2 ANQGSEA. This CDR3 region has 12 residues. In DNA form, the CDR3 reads TGCAGCGTTTCCGGGACAGACTACGAGCAGTACTTC. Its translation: CSVSGTDYEQYF.